This T cell receptor beta chain was captured in a study of control samples from healthy donors and cancer patients. Some clones are missing from TCRdb's copy, which holds only in-frame ones; the method was immunoSEQ multiplex PCR. The sample lists over 75,000 clones, roughly 80% occurring once. V gave up 0 bases and J gave up 2 bases, with 11 bases separating them. CDR1 SGHRS and CDR2 YFSETQ come from the germline V gene. The CDR3 extends over 16 amino acids. This clone was counted once. The source material was blood. The V and J genes are TRBV5-1 and TRBJ2-2, with a weak D call TRBD2 (5 bases). This clonotype was obtained from a man aged 30 to 39 in good health. This CDR3 reads CASSLDGVTNTGELFF. The CDR3 coding sequence is TGCGCCAGCAGCTTGGACGGGGTGACCAACACCGGGGAGCTGTTTTTT.